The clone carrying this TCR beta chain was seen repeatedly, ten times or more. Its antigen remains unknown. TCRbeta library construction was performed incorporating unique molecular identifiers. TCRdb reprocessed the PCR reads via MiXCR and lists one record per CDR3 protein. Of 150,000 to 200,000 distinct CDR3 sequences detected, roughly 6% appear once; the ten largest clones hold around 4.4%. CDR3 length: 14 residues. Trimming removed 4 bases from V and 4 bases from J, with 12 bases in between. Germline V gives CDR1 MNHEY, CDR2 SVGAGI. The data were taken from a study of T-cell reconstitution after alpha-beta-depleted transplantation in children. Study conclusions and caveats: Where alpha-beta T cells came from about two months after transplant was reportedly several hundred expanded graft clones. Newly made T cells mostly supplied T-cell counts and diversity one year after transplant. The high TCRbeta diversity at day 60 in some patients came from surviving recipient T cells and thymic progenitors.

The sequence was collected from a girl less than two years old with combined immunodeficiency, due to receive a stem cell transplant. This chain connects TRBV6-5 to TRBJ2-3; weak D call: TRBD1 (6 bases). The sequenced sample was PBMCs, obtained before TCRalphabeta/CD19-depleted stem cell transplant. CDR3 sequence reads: CASSFHTGPDTQYF. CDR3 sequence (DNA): TGTGCCAGCAGTTTCCATACAGGGCCAGATACGCAGTATTTT.